A selection of T cell receptor beta chains follows, all from one sample in a study of chemoradiotherapy in HPV16-positive cancers. Sequencing was performed with immunoSEQ multiplex PCR; in TCRdb, only in-frame clones are kept and a portion is missing. The repertoire holds approximately 28,000 clones, 91% seen once, with 20% to 25% in the top ten. Material: blood, obtained from a patient who underwent chemoradiotherapy. These receptors were taken from a human donor with HPV-associated anogenital cancer. Each CDR3 is given without its conserved first and last residue. The order of the fields is CDR3 protein, V gene, clone size. Size is omitted from some rows. Given values are once, few, many or a class for expanded clones.

CDR3: SVEGPGVGNTIY
V: TRBV29-1
size: .

CDR3: ASSLEAGGPITQY
V: TRBV27
size: .

CDR3: ATSRDIKNTEAF
V: TRBV15
size: .

CDR3: ASRAPAGVGANVLT
V: TRBV5-1
size: once

CDR3: ASSYSRGPSTDTQY
V: TRBV6-6
size: .

CDR3: AWQTGSLNTGELF
V: TRBV30
size: .

CDR3: ASTKQGAAGNTIY
V: TRBV7-9
size: .

CDR3: ASSVVPAGMNTEAF
V: TRBV9
size: few

CDR3: ASSLVGTANSPLH
V: TRBV7-9
size: .

CDR3: ASSVGWAGELF
V: TRBV9
size: .

CDR3: ASSPYGQGPYEQY
V: TRBV7-2
size: .

CDR3: ASSLSSWGDSGYT
V: TRBV28
size: .

CDR3: ASTGVQGTQY
V: TRBV2
size: .

CDR3: ASSVGVGGVWETQY
V: TRBV9
size: .

CDR3: ASSWNTGELF
V: TRBV5-5
size: few

CDR3: ASSGVWAGASYNEQF
V: TRBV7-2
size: .

CDR3: ASSYAGRVNEQY
V: TRBV6-5
size: .

CDR3: ASSPDGVYGYT
V: TRBV5-1
size: .

CDR3: ASTQRDTGELF
V: TRBV5-1
size: .

CDR3: ASSHGLAGEGEQF
V: TRBV4-1
size: .

CDR3: ASSSRAGTYNEQF
V: TRBV7-9
size: .

CDR3: ASSLARGATEAF
V: TRBV5-1
size: .

CDR3: AWSVQDTIY
V: TRBV30
size: .

CDR3: ASSPPNQPQH
V: TRBV18
size: .

CDR3: ASSQSGLAGNTGELF
V: TRBV19
size: .

CDR3: ASSPVRERNQPQH
V: TRBV19
size: .

CDR3: ASSTRDRAETQY
V: TRBV13
size: .

CDR3: ASSLGAGEGLRTEAF
V: TRBV7-8
size: .

CDR3: ASMNRGGGSYT
V: TRBV6-5
size: .

CDR3: ASSLGGLAIEQF
V: TRBV7-2
size: once

CDR3: ASSITSGGADEQF
V: TRBV27
size: .

CDR3: ASSYGTGGLEF
V: TRBV6-5
size: .

CDR3: ASGILTGLSYEQY
V: TRBV7-8
size: few

CDR3: ASSVDLGGEPNYGYT
V: TRBV9
size: once

CDR3: ASSLVGGASNQPQH
V: TRBV7-2
size: .

CDR3: ASSKGRASYNEQF
V: TRBV7-3
size: .

CDR3: ASSHSGYSSSYNEQF
V: TRBV4-3
size: .

CDR3: ASSLTGTGYEQY
V: TRBV5-1
size: .

CDR3: ASGRMNTEAF
V: TRBV7-8
size: .

CDR3: ASSQDGGGYYNEQF
V: TRBV4-3
size: medium-sized

CDR3: ASSAGDRAWGTEAF
V: TRBV5-4
size: .

CDR3: ASSLSLDNYEQY
V: TRBV27
size: .

CDR3: ASSQDNRGGYEQY
V: TRBV4-1
size: .

CDR3: ASSKKTYYNEQF
V: TRBV6-5
size: .

CDR3: ASSGWGLAGTYEQY
V: TRBV6-6
size: .